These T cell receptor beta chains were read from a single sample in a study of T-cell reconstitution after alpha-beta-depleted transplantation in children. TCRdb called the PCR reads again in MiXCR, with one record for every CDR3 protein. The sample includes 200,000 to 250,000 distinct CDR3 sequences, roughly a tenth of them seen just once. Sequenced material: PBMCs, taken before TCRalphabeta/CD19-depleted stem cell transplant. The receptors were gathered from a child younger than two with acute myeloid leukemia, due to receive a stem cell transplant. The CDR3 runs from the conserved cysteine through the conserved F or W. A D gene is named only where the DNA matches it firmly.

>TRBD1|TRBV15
CATSRVGQGREQYF
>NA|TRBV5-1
CASSLGGIRGTEAFF
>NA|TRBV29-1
CSVSVPAFNEQFF
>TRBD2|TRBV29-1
CSVRTSGGETQYF
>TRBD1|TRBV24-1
CATSDRSYQETQYF
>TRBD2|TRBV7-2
CASSQTSGNTGELFF
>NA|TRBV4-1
CASSQELNMNTEAFF
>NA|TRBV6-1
CASSERVATYNEQFF
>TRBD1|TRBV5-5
CASTRGTGYGEQYF
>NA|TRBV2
CASSEELNTEAFF
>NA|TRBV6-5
CASSYRRGYGYTF
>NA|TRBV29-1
CSVDMGGYEQYF
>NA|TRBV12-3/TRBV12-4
CASSQLPGSSYNEQFF
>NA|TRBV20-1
CSARGSRGSTEAFF
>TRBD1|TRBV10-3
CAITGTGPTEAFF
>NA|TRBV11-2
CASSLDPGPRSYEQYF
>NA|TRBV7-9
CASSLGTRFYEQYF
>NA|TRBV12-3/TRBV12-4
CASSLQGSYEQYF
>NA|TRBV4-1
CASSHFSLRQAYSGNTIYF
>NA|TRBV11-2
CASSLEASLTYEQYF
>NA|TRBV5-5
CASSSPTGWAFF
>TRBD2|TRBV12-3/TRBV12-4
CASSLHRAGAGSYNEQFF
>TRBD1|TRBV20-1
CSADIWDRGGEQYF
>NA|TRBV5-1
CASSLDAANYGYTF
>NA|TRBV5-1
CASSRGTENTEAFF
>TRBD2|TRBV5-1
CASSSGTSSINEQFF
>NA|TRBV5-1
CASSTSTATGPYEQYF
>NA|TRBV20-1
CSASLWAGGTDTQYF
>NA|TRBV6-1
CASSEALGQNTEAFF
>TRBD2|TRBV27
CASRGGLAGDSTDTQYF
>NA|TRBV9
CASSRPSGAVTEAFF
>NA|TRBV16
CASSPSQLYTDTQYF
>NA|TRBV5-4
CASSFRSGSTDTQYF
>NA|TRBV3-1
CASSQVPGIGNQPQHF
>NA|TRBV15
CATSRDPDQPQHF
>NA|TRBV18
CASSPLDSFSGNTIYF
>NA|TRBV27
CASIFGRAYEQYF
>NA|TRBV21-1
CASSKPSEGVSGTHSYNEQFF
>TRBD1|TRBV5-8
CASSDQGGHGYTF
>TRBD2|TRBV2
CASSDGWLAGGLWAQYF
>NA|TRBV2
CASRASAFNEQFF
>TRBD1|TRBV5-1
CASSLAEGAIAFF
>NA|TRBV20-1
CSAGREDWTFYEQYF
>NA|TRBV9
CASSVGLGAVWETQYF
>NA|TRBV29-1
CSVGVGGTNEKLFF
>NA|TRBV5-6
CAGSFSPGSSYNSPLHF
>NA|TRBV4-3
CASSQEGRSGYEQYF
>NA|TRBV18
CASSPWPGLSISGANVLTF
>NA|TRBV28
CASSPSRTNEKLFF
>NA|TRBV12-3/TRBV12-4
CASSFVGEFAGELFF
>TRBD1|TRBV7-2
CASSSPDRDNTEAFF
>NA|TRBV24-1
CATSQGRSTEAFF
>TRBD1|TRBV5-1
CASSSLQGDEAFF
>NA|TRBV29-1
CSVDRGDGWNEQFF
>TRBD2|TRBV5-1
CASSLEPGLAGVEEQFF
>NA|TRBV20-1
CSARKSVNNSPLHF
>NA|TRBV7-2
CASSLEVPGAGYTF